Reported below is one T cell receptor (beta chain). Antigen: not known. CDR1 is MNHNS and CDR2 is SASEGT in the germline V gene. V lost 5 bases and J 3 bases, leaving 14 bases between the germline ends. This CDR3 region has 14 residues. Assay used: immunoSEQ multiplex PCR; TCRdb lists only in-frame clones, some missing. This sample has 75,000 to 100,000 clones, with roughly four fifths found just once. The sample comes from a study of graft-versus-host responses after intestinal transplantation. Sequencing was performed on unstimulated CD8+ T cells sorted from spleen or lymph node cells, taken before intestinal transplant. The chain has TRBV6-1 and TRBJ2-7; possible D gene TRBD1, 5 bases. The source is a human donor who received an intestinal transplant. CDR3: CASSPSTGHYEQYF. The CDR3 DNA sequence: TGTGCCAGCAGTCCTTCCACAGGCCACTACGAGCAGTACTTC.